This is a list of T cell receptor beta chains from one sample in a study of cytomegalovirus exposure and HLA in healthy donors. The protocol was immunoSEQ multiplex PCR, while the TCRdb copy is restricted to in-frame clones and leaves out a portion. The table includes over 100,000 clones, roughly 8.3% detected once. The source material was PBMCs. The receptors were gathered from a man aged 35 to 55 in good health and CMV-seronegative. CDR3s include the opening cysteine and the closing phenylalanine or tryptophan. Fields, in order: D gene, clone size, J gene, V gene, CDR3 protein, CDR3 DNA. The D gene is left open where the match is weak. Some rows have no size entry. The others give once, few or many, or a class for an expanded clone.

TRBD2 . TRBJ2-1 TRBV2 CASTRGAYNEQFF TGTGCCAGCACTCGGGGGGCCTACAATGAGCAGTTCTTC
. few TRBJ2-7 TRBV9 CASSGAPTYEQYF TGTGCCAGCAGCGGGGCACCAACCTACGAGCAGTACTTC
. . TRBJ1-1 TRBV19 CASSLQSGQAFF TGTGCCAGTAGTCTCCAAAGCGGTCAGGCTTTCTTT
. few TRBJ2-1 TRBV6-6 CASSRTANNEQFF TGTGCCAGCAGTAGGACAGCGAACAATGAGCAGTTCTTC
TRBD2 . TRBJ2-3 TRBV5-4 CASSLDSGGPDTQYF TGTGCCAGCAGCTTGGATAGCGGGGGACCAGATACGCAGTATTTT
. few TRBJ1-2 TRBV15 CATSVDRGSYGYTF TGTGCCACCAGCGTAGATCGGGGATCCTATGGCTACACCTTC
. . TRBJ1-1 TRBV7-6 CAGSQSETNTEAFF TGTGCCGGCAGCCAATCGGAGACGAACACTGAAGCTTTCTTT
. few TRBJ2-1 TRBV27 CASSLMGGYNEQFF TGTGCCAGCAGTTTAATGGGCGGGTACAATGAGCAGTTCTTC
TRBD1 . TRBJ1-5 TRBV18 CASSKGADQPQHF TGTGCCAGCTCGAAGGGGGCCGATCAGCCCCAGCATTTT
TRBD1 . TRBJ2-7 TRBV5-1 CASSLARGRGEQYF TGCGCCAGCAGCTTGGCGAGGGGGCGAGGCGAGCAGTACTTC
. . TRBJ1-5 TRBV18 CASSPDRSSQPQHF TGTGCCAGCTCACCCGACAGGAGTAGTCAGCCCCAGCATTTT
TRBD1 . TRBJ2-7 TRBV6-1 CASSEVGGQGFPAYEQYF TGTGCCAGCAGTGAAGTTGGGGGACAGGGCTTCCCCGCCTACGAGCAGTACTTC
. . TRBJ1-3 TRBV10-2 CASSESSGNTIYF TGCGCCAGCAGTGAGTCGAGTGGAAACACCATATATTTT
TRBD1 few TRBJ1-5 TRBV7-2 CASRQGQDQPQHF TGTGCCAGCAGACAGGGACAGGATCAGCCCCAGCATTTT
TRBD1 . TRBJ2-7 TRBV28 CASRQTGGGYEQYF TGTGCCAGCAGACAGACAGGGGGGGGCTACGAGCAGTACTTC
TRBD2 . TRBJ2-2 TRBV7-6 CASSFPGPGGNTGELFF TGTGCCAGCAGCTTCCCTGGTCCGGGGGGGAACACCGGGGAGCTGTTTTTT
. few TRBJ2-7 TRBV7-9 CASSLAVYEQYF TGTGCCAGCAGCTTAGCCGTCTACGAGCAGTACTTC
. . TRBJ2-5 TRBV5-1 CASRSYGVLFQETQYF TGCGCCAGCAGGAGTTACGGGGTTCTGTTCCAAGAGACCCAGTACTTC
TRBD1 few TRBJ2-7 TRBV5-5 CASSSRQGKYEQYF TGTGCCAGCAGCTCACGACAGGGGAAATACGAGCAGTACTTC
TRBD1 . TRBJ1-1 TRBV10-3 CAISEILGGWGQAFF TGTGCCATCAGTGAGATTTTAGGGGGCTGGGGTCAAGCTTTCTTT
. . TRBJ2-7 TRBV7-2 CASSLDQGTYEQYF TGTGCCAGCAGCTTAGACCAGGGAACCTACGAGCAGTACTTC
TRBD1 few TRBJ1-2 TRBV11-2 CASSLAGTGSFYGYTF TGTGCCAGCAGCTTGGCCGGGACAGGCTCTTTTTATGGCTACACCTTC
. . TRBJ2-5 TRBV7-2 CASSSANSGLTETQYF TGTGCCAGCAGCTCCGCCAACAGCGGCTTGACGGAGACCCAGTACTTC
TRBD1 few TRBJ2-5 TRBV29-1 CSVRTGPGEYF TGCAGCGTAAGGACAGGTCCCGGGGAGTACTTC
. few TRBJ2-7 TRBV2 CASSLSSRSSYEQYF TGTGCCAGCAGCCTCTCGTCGCGAAGCTCCTACGAGCAGTACTTC
TRBD1 few TRBJ1-2 TRBV4-1 CASSHTGQPNYGYTF TGCGCCAGCAGCCATACGGGACAGCCTAACTATGGCTACACCTTC
TRBD1 once TRBJ1-2 TRBV19 CASSIGLGNRDREDGYTF TGTGCCAGTAGTATAGGCCTGGGGAATCGGGACAGGGAAGATGGCTACACCTTC
. . TRBJ2-2 TRBV6-1 CAGTGSAGELFF TGTGCCGGCACAGGTTCCGCGGGGGAGCTGTTTTTT
TRBD2 few TRBJ2-3 TRBV28 CASSLERGGRDTQYF TGTGCCAGCAGTTTAGAGCGGGGGGGCAGAGATACGCAGTATTTT
TRBD1 few TRBJ1-6 TRBV2 CARRTGTESPLHF TGTGCCAGACGGACAGGGACGGAATCACCCCTCCACTTT
. . TRBJ1-2 TRBV4-3 CASSQDSWQPNYGYTF TGCGCCAGCAGCCAAGACTCATGGCAACCCAACTATGGCTACACCTTC
. few TRBJ1-1 TRBV2 CAIDGEGTEAFF TGTGCCATCGACGGTGAGGGCACTGAAGCTTTCTTT
. . TRBJ2-1 TRBV7-3 CASSSEGGEQFF TGTGCCAGCAGCTCCGAGGGGGGGGAGCAGTTCTTC
TRBD1 few TRBJ1-4 TRBV7-6 CASSLGDRAVEKLFF TGTGCCAGCAGCTTAGGGGACAGGGCGGTTGAAAAACTGTTTTTT
TRBD1 few TRBJ1-2 TRBV27 CASRGTGGYGGYTF TGTGCCAGCAGGGGGACAGGGGGCTATGGTGGCTACACCTTC
. . TRBJ2-5 TRBV4-3 CASSQGVQGEETQYF TGCGCCAGCAGCCAAGGCGTCCAGGGCGAAGAGACCCAGTACTTC
TRBD1 . TRBJ1-3 TRBV9 CASSVRDRGNTIYF TGTGCCAGCAGCGTCCGGGACAGGGGAAACACCATATATTTT
. few TRBJ1-1 TRBV9 CASSFVNTEAFF TGTGCCAGCAGCTTCGTTAACACTGAAGCTTTCTTT